This note documents a single T cell receptor (beta chain) sequence. V gave up 6 bases and J gave up 8 bases; unmatched junction bases: 11. The CDR3 totals 15 residues. Germline assignment: CDR1 MDHEN and CDR2 SYDVKM. This entry comes from a study of shared clonotypes between healthy human individuals. Profiling relied on immunoSEQ multiplex PCR, and the TCRdb table lists in-frame clones only, not all of them. The repertoire holds roughly 2.2 million clones, with roughly 93% as singletons. This sequence was found in a young man in good health. Some clones in this sample may be carry-over from other donors' samples. The chain uses TRBV28 and TRBJ1-4, with TRBD1 matching over 8 bases. The specimen sequenced was naive CD4+ T cells from PBMCs. Subset meaning: CD45RA+ positively selected. DNA for the CDR3: TGTGCCAGCAGCCGCCCCGGACAGGGATGGGAAAAACTGTTTTTT. Amino acids: CASSRPGQGWEKLFF.